This TCR beta chain was profiled in a study of blood T cell repertoires in COVID-19. V shed 4 bases and J 6 bases; nucleotides not matched to a gene: 5. The CDR3 covers 15 residues. Per germline, CDR1 SNHLY and CDR2 FYNNEI. Repertoires were generated with immunoSEQ multiplex PCR, while TCRdb's copy carries only in-frame clones and drops some. The table includes some 350,000 clones, 85% to 90% detected once. This chain connects TRBV2 to TRBJ2-3; 12 bases fit TRBD1. This receptor was identified in a man in his late teens or twenties who had recovered from COVID-19. Sequencing was carried out using PBMCs or T cells enriched from blood (not recorded which). This CDR3 reads CASSGTGQGADTQYF. The CDR3 region has the DNA TGTGCCAGCAGTGGTACGGGACAGGGGGCTGATACGCAGTATTTT.